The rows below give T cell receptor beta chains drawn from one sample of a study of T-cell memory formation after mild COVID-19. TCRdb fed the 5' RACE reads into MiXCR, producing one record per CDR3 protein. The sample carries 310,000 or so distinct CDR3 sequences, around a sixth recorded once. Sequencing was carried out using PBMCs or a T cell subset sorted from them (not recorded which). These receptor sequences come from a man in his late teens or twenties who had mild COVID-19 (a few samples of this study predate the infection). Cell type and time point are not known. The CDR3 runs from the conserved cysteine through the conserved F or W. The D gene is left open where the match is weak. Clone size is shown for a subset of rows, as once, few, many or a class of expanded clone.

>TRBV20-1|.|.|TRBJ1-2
CSARTDSYGYTF
TGCAGTGCTAGAACGGACAGCTATGGCTACACCTTC
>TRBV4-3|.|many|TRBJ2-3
CASSQDNSPGDTQYF
TGCGCCAGCAGCCAAGATAACTCGCCGGGGGATACGCAGTATTTT
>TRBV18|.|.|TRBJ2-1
CASSPVVSVRIHEQFF
TGTGCCAGCTCACCAGTGGTTAGCGTCCGGATTCATGAGCAGTTCTTC
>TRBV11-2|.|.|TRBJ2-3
CASSTGSGRAQYF
TGTGCCAGCAGCACTGGATCGGGTAGGGCGCAGTATTTT
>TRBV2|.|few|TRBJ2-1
CASRNVYSYNEQFF
TGTGCCAGCAGGAACGTCTACTCCTACAATGAGCAGTTCTTC
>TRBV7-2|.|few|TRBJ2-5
CASSVMGGERETQYF
TGTGCCAGCAGCGTGATGGGCGGGGAGAGGGAGACCCAGTACTTC
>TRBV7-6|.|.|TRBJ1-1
CASSRQDSMNTEAFF
TGTGCCAGCAGCAGACAGGACAGTATGAACACTGAAGCTTTCTTT
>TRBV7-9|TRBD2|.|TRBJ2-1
CASSSLSGGWGEQFF
TGTGCCAGCAGCTCCCTGAGCGGGGGTTGGGGTGAGCAGTTCTTC
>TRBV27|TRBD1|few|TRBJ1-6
CASGGQGYSPLHF
TGTGCCAGCGGGGGACAGGGGTACTCACCCCTCCACTTT
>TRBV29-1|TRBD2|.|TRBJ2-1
CSVTSGGAKTEQFF
TGCAGCGTCACTAGCGGGGGGGCCAAGACTGAGCAGTTCTTC
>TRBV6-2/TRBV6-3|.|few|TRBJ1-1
CARKVQGNTEAFF
TGTGCCAGGAAAGTACAGGGGAACACTGAAGCTTTCTTT
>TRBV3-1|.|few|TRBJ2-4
CASSQRAAKNIQYF
TGTGCCAGCAGCCAACGAGCAGCCAAAAACATTCAGTACTTC
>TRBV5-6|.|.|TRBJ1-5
CASSHRDRDYSNQPQHF
TGTGCCAGCAGCCACCGGGACCGAGACTATAGCAATCAGCCCCAGCATTTT
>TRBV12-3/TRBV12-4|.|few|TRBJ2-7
CASSSRASTYEQYF
TGTGCCAGCAGTAGCCGGGCCTCCACCTACGAGCAGTACTTC
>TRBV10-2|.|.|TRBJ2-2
CASSDEYPGELFF
TGCGCCAGCAGTGATGAGTATCCCGGGGAGCTGTTTTTT
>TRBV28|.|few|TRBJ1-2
CASSLLEGLAGYTF
TGTGCCAGCAGTTTATTGGAGGGGTTAGCCGGCTACACCTTC
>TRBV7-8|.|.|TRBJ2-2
CASRKAGTDNTGELFF
TGTGCCAGCAGGAAGGCTGGGACCGATAACACCGGGGAGCTGTTTTTT
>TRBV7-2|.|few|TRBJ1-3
CASSLSRTLSGNTIYF
TGTGCCAGCAGCTTGAGCAGGACTCTCTCTGGAAACACCATATATTTT
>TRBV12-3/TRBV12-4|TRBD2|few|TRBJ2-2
CASSPRLAVVTGELFF
TGTGCCAGCAGTCCCCGACTAGCGGTAGTCACCGGGGAGCTGTTTTTT
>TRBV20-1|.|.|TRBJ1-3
CSARDMDPSGNTIYF
TGCAGTGCTAGAGATATGGACCCCTCTGGAAACACCATATATTTT
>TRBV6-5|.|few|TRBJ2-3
CASSYGPASTDTQYF
TGTGCCAGCAGTTACGGGCCAGCTAGCACAGATACGCAGTATTTT
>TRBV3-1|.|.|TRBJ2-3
CASSQDFTDTQYF
TGTGCCAGCAGCCAAGATTTTACAGATACGCAGTATTTT
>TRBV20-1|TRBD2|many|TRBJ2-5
CSATLTREGETQYF
TGCAGTGCTACCTTGACCAGGGAGGGAGAGACCCAGTACTTC
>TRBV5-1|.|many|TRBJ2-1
CASSPGPRGFYNEQFF
TGCGCCAGCAGCCCCGGTCCCCGAGGGTTCTACAATGAGCAGTTCTTC
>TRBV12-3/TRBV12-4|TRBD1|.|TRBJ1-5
CASSSGTGGIQPQHF
TGTGCCAGCAGTTCTGGGACAGGGGGCATTCAGCCCCAGCATTTT
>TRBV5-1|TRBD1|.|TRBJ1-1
CASRNRGGRDTEAFF
TGCGCCAGCCGGAACAGGGGGGGTAGGGACACTGAAGCTTTCTTT